This TCR beta chain was sequenced for a study of glioma-infiltrating T cells after dendritic cell vaccination. CDR3 length equals 16 residues. The germline V gene has CDR1 SGHRS and CDR2 YFSETQ. Trimming at V came to 0 bases and at J to 5 bases, leaving 8 bases not matched to a gene. The time point here: after dendritic cell vaccination, including at tumor progression/relapse. Only patients with spare fresh-frozen tumor and over two years of follow-up were included. Blood PBMC samples: pre-vaccination, two weeks post third vaccination, and at tumor progression. The PCR used 60 V beta and 13 J beta primers. Only in-frame clones appear in the TCRdb table, and some are missing; sequencing was by immunoSEQ multiplex PCR. The sample has about 24,000 clones; approximately 89% are singletons.

This TCR derives from a human donor with glioblastoma. The specimen comprised blood, sampled after dendritic cell vaccination. The chain employs TRBV5-1 and TRBJ2-5, with TRBD2 matching 9 bases. CDR3 sequence: CASSLDAGGSWETQYF. In DNA form, the CDR3 reads TGCGCCAGCAGCTTGGACGCGGGGGGGTCCTGGGAGACCCAGTACTTC.